The 10 T cell receptor beta chains given below trace back to one sample, sequenced in a study of T cell responses to AZD1222 COVID-19 vaccine. TCRdb's copy holds only in-frame clones and misses some; the assay was immunoSEQ multiplex PCR. This sample has 150,000 to 200,000 clones, with approximately 90% found just once. The specimen was peripheral blood, collected 28 days after the second AZD1222 dose. These receptors were taken from an adult who received the AZD1222 COVID-19 vaccine.

This clone was recorded once. Other nucleotide sequences from this sample produce the same CDR3. The gene calls are TRBV5-5 and TRBJ2-7; TRBD2 matches at 7 bases. Trimming cost V 3 bases and J 2 bases; bases outside gene matches: 8. Germline CDR1 is SGHKS and CDR2 is YYEKEE (reference sequence). This CDR3 region has 15 residues. CDR3 sequence: CASSSASGGPYEQYF. For the CDR3, the DNA is TGTGCCAGCAGCTCAGCTAGCGGAGGCCCCTACGAGCAGTACTTC.

This clone has just one count. This chain joins TRBV30 and TRBJ1-1; weak D call: TRBD1 (5 bases). From germline, CDR1 is GTSNPN and CDR2 SVGIG (reference sequence). CDR3 length: 12 amino acids. V was trimmed by 1 base and J by 4 bases, leaving 7 bases between them. CDR3 coding DNA: TGTGCCTGGAGTGAGGGGTCCACTGAAGCTTTCTTT. This gives the protein CAWSEGSTEAFF.

The gene calls are TRBV5-5 and TRBJ2-7; D gene uncertain. CDR1 is SGHKS and CDR2 is YYEKEE in the germline V gene (reference sequence). V lost 3 bases, J lost 3 bases, and 7 bases lay in between. The CDR3 runs 12 residues. CDR3 sequence (DNA): TGTGCCAGCAGCTACGGTAGCTACGAGCAGTACTTC. Translation: CASSYGSYEQYF.

V and J are TRBV19 and TRBJ1-5; D remains unclear. The CDR3 has 15 residues. Germline V lookup: CDR1 LNHDA, CDR2 SQIVND (reference sequence). Trimming shortened V by 7 bases and J by 2 bases, and 15 bases separated the two germline ends. CDR3 protein: CASTRRQSGNQPQHF. CDR3 sequence (DNA): TGTGCCAGTACGCGCCGGCAGTCGGGCAATCAGCCCCAGCATTTT.

V and J are TRBV7-9 and TRBJ1-1; D is possibly TRBD1 (6 bases). This CDR3 comprises 15 residues. Germline CDR1 is SEHNR and CDR2 is FQNEAQ (reference sequence). The V gene lost 5 bases and the J gene lost 5 bases, with 18 bases spanning the gap. The CDR3 spells CASSPLSGASTEAFF. In DNA form, the CDR3 reads TGTGCCAGCAGCCCTCTCTCGGGGGCGAGTACTGAAGCTTTCTTT.

The rearrangement links TRBV15 to TRBJ2-3; no definite D call. V was clipped by 5 bases and J by 2 bases, with 8 bases between them. Germline CDR1 and CDR2: LNHNV and YYDKDF (reference sequence). The CDR3 extends over 13 amino acids. CDR3 DNA: TGTGCCACCAGCGTCTTGATCACAGATACGCAGTATTTT. Translated: CATSVLITDTQYF. Based on the CDR3 plus reference TRBV15 and TRBJ2-3, the full variable domain is DAMVIQNPRYQVTQFGKPVTLSCSQTLNHNVMYWYQQKSSQAPKLLFHYYDKDFNNEADTPDNFQSRRPNTSFCFLDIRSPGLGDTAMYLCATSVLITDTQYFGPGTRLTVL.

The count of this clone is one. The V gene is TRBV18, the J gene TRBJ1-2; weak D call: TRBD1 (6 bases). CDR3 length: 15 amino acids. Trimming took off 6 bases at V and 0 bases at J, with 14 bases between the two ends. Germline values: CDR1 KGHSH, CDR2 LQKENI. The CDR3 DNA reads TGTGCCAGCTCTCCCCGGACAGCCTCTAACTATGGCTACACCTTC. It codes for CASSPRTASNYGYTF. Supplemented by reference TRBV18 and TRBJ1-2, the full variable domain reads NAGVMQNPRHLVRRRGQEARLRCSPMKGHSHVYWYRQLPEEGLKFMVYLQKENIIDESGMPKERFSAEFPKEGPSILRIQQVVRGDSAAYFCASSPRTASNYGYTFGSGTRLTVV.

The chain is built from TRBV5-1 and TRBJ1-5, with TRBD1 identical over 9 bases. Trimming at V came to 4 bases and at J to 4 bases, leaving 9 bases not matched to a gene. Germline assignment: CDR1 SGHRS and CDR2 YFSETQ. The CDR3 consists of 16 residues. The CDR3 DNA reads as TGCGCCAGCAGCCCGGGACAGGGCGAAAGTAATCAGCCCCAGCATTTT. This codes for CASSPGQGESNQPQHF.

This clone has more than one count but fewer than ten. CDR3 sequence (DNA): TGTGCCACCCGGCTAGCTAGTCCGGAGGGCTACGAGCAGTACTTC. The encoded protein is CATRLASPEGYEQYF. The chain is built from TRBV24-1 and TRBJ2-7; TRBD2 is a possible D gene (6 bases). V shed 9 bases and J shed 3 bases, with 20 bases lying between them. The germline V gene has CDR1 KGHDR and CDR2 SFDVKD. The CDR3 has 15 amino acids.

V is TRBV4-3 and J is TRBJ2-6; a weak D match, TRBD2 (5 bases). This CDR3 region has 16 residues. Germline V gene sequence: CDR1 LGHNA, CDR2 YSLEER. V lost 0 bases and J 0 bases, leaving 6 bases between the germline ends. The CDR3 region is CASSQDAGSGANVLTF. The CDR3 bases are TGCGCCAGCAGCCAAGATGCGGGCTCTGGGGCCAACGTCCTGACTTTC.